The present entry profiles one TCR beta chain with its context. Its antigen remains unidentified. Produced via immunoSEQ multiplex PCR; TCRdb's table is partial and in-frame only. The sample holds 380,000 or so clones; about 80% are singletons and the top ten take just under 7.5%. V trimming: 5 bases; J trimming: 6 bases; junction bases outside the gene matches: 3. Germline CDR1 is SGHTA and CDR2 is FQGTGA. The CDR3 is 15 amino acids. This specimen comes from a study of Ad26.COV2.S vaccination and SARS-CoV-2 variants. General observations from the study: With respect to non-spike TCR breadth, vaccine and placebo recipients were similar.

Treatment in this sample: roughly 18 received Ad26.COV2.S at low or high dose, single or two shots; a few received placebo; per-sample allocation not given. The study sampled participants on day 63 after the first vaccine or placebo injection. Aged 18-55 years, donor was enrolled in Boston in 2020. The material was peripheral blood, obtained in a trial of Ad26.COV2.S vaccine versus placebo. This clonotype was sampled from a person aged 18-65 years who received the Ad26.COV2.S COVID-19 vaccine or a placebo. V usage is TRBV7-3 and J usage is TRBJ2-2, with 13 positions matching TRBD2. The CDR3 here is CASSRTSGSPGELFF. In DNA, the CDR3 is TGTGCCAGCAGCAGGACTAGCGGGAGCCCCGGGGAGCTGTTTTTT.